A selection of T cell receptor beta chains follows, all from one sample in a study of T cells in Graves' hyperthyroidism and ophthalmopathy. TCRdb re-derived calls from the multiplex PCR reads in MiXCR, one entry per CDR3 protein. The table lists approximately 610,000 distinct CDR3 sequences, roughly 14% of them singletons, with about 3.9% in the top ten. The sequencing sample was made of blood. The receptors derive from a woman in her forties with Graves' ophthalmopathy. Each CDR3 is given with its conserved first and last residue. The D gene is left open where the match is weak. The listing skips clone size in some rows; elsewhere it reads once, few, many or a size class.

>TRBJ1-6|TRBV5-5|few|NA
CASSLGGGTPSPLHF
TGTGCCAGCAGCTTGGGCGGGGGGACCCCCTCACCCCTCCACTTT
>TRBJ1-5|TRBV2|many|NA
CASSGYRDQPQHF
TGTGCCAGCAGTGGCTACAGGGATCAGCCCCAGCATTTT
>TRBJ1-1|TRBV11-1|many|TRBD1
CASSSAGGSTEAFF
TGTGCCAGCAGCTCGGCAGGGGGGAGCACTGAAGCTTTCTTT
>TRBJ2-6|TRBV28|many|NA
CASSLIAANVLTF
TGTGCCAGCAGTCTTATAGCGGCCAACGTCCTGACTTTC
>TRBJ2-2|TRBV28|many|NA
CASSLLGTHGTGELFF
TGTGCCAGCAGCCTTTTAGGGACGCATGGGACCGGGGAGCTGTTTTTT
>TRBJ1-1|TRBV11-1|few|NA
CASSLDPEAPVTEAFF
TGTGCCAGCAGCTTAGACCCCGAGGCTCCGGTCACTGAAGCTTTCTTT
>TRBJ2-7|TRBV12-3/TRBV12-4|many|NA
CASSSRTFIYEQYF
TGTGCCAGCAGTTCCCGGACATTCATCTACGAGCAGTACTTC
>TRBJ1-1|TRBV12-3/TRBV12-4|many|TRBD1
CAGSSGQGGLDTEAFF
TGTGCCGGCAGTTCCGGACAGGGCGGGTTGGACACTGAAGCTTTCTTT
>TRBJ2-7|TRBV7-8|NA|TRBD2
CASSLAGTSVGYEQYF
TGTGCCAGCAGCTTAGCGGGGACTAGCGTCGGGTACGAGCAGTACTTC
>TRBJ2-7|TRBV5-4|NA|NA
CASSWGSGAEGDYEQYF
TGTGCCAGCAGCTGGGGGTCGGGGGCCGAGGGGGACTACGAGCAGTACTTC
>TRBJ1-1|TRBV12-3/TRBV12-4|many|TRBD1
CASGWAETGIGMNTEAFF
TGTGCCAGCGGCTGGGCCGAGACAGGGATCGGAATGAACACTGAAGCTTTCTTT
>TRBJ1-1|TRBV20-1|few|TRBD1
CSARSNDRGTEAFF
TGCAGTGCTAGATCTAACGACAGGGGAACTGAAGCTTTCTTT
>TRBJ2-2|TRBV20-1|few|NA
CSAHEMGMTGELFF
TGCAGTGCCCATGAGATGGGGATGACCGGGGAGCTGTTTTTT
>TRBJ2-7|TRBV19|NA|NA
CASSMSREAYEQYF
TGTGCCAGTAGTATGTCCAGGGAAGCCTACGAGCAGTACTTC
>TRBJ2-3|TRBV11-2|NA|NA
CASSLGTGGPSTDTQYF
TGTGCCAGCAGCTTGGGCACCGGCGGCCCTAGCACAGATACGCAGTATTTT